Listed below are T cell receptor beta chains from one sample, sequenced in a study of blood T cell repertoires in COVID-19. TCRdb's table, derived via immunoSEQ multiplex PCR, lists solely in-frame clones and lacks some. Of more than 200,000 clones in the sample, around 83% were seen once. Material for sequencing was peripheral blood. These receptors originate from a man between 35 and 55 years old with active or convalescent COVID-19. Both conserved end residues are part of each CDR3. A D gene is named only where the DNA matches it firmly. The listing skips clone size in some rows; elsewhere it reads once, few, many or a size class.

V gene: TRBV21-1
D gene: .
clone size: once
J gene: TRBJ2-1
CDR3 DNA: TGTGCCAGCAGCAAAGTATGGGCGCGGGGCTGGGGAAATGAGCAGTTCTTC
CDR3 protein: CASSKVWARGWGNEQFF

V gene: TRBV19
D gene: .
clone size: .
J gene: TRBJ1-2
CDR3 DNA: TGTGCCAGTAGTATGGACGGGGGATACCCCAACTATGGCTACACCTTC
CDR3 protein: CASSMDGGYPNYGYTF

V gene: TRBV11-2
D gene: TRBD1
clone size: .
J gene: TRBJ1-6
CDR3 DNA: TGTGCCAGCAGCCCAGGACAGGCTTCACAGTCACCCCTCCACTTT
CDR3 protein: CASSPGQASQSPLHF

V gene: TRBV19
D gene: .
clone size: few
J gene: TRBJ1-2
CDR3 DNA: TGTGCCAGTAGTCCGGGACATGTCCATGGCTACACCTTC
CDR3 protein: CASSPGHVHGYTF

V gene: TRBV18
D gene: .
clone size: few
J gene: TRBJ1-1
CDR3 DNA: TGTGCCAGCTCACCAGGCATGGCAGGTAACACTGAAGCTTTCTTT
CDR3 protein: CASSPGMAGNTEAFF

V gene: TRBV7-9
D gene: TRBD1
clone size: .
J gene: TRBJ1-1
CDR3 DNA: TGTGCCAGCAGTCCCGGGACAGGTGACACTGAAGCTTTCTTT
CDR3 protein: CASSPGTGDTEAFF

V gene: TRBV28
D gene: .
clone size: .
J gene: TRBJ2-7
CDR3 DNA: TGTGCCAGCAGTTTAAGTCGGCAGGGGAGCGAGCAGTACTTC
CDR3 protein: CASSLSRQGSEQYF

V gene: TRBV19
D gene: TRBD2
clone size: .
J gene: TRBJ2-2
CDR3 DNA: TGTGCCAGTACTAGGACTAGCGGAAACACCGGGGAGCTGTTTTTT
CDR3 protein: CASTRTSGNTGELFF

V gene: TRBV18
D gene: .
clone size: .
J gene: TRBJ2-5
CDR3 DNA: TGTGCCAGCTCACCAGGCTCGTCAGAGACCCAGTACTTC
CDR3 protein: CASSPGSSETQYF

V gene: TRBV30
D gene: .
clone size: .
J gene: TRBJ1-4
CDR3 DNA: TGTGCCTGGAGTCCCGGTAATGAAAAACTGTTTTTT
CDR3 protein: CAWSPGNEKLFF

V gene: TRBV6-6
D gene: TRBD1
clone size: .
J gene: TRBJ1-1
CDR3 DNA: TGTGCCAGCAGATCACCGGGACAGATCATGAACACTGAAGCTTTCTTT
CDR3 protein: CASRSPGQIMNTEAFF

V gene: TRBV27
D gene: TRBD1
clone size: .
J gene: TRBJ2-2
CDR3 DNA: TGTGCCAGCAGCAAGGGACAGGGGGGCACCGGGGAGCTGTTTTTT
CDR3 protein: CASSKGQGGTGELFF

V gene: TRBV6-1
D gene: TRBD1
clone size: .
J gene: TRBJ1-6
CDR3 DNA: TGTGCCAGCAGTGACCGGGACAGGGGTCCGGCGCCCCTCCACTTT
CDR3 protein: CASSDRDRGPAPLHF

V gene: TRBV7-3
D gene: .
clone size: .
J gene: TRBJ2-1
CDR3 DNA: TGTGCCAGCAGCGGCGGCGGTGACTCCTACAATGAGCAGTTCTTC
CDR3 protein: CASSGGGDSYNEQFF

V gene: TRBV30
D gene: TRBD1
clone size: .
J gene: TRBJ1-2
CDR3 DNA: TGTGCCTGGGGGGGACAGGGGGCCAAGGGCTACACCTTC
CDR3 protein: CAWGGQGAKGYTF